Listed here is a single T cell receptor beta chain. Antigen unknown. The data were taken from a study of T cell responses to AZD1222 COVID-19 vaccine. The CDR3 loop spans 14 amino acids. In germline, CDR1 is SGHDN, CDR2 FVKESK. Trimming took off 8 bases at V and 6 bases at J, with 16 bases between the two ends. General study points: Rises in breadth and depth of Spike-specific TCRs came after two AZD1222 doses. Donors, mostly white British, included more females; clonal diversity was possibly underestimated. Baseline seropositivity occurred in only six AZD1222 recipients.

Researchers grouped second doses given at about 4 or about 12 weeks into one pool. Using immunoSEQ multiplex PCR, the repertoire was profiled, and TCRdb retains in-frame clones only, with some absent. The data show under 140,000 clones, around 90% seen once. Material: peripheral blood, obtained 28 days after the second AZD1222 dose. The source is an adult who received the AZD1222 COVID-19 vaccine. J is TRBJ2-2 and V is TRBV14; possibly TRBD2 for D (5 bases). CDR3 loop: CASRLTQGAGELFF. As DNA, the CDR3 is TGTGCCAGCCGACTAACTCAAGGCGCCGGGGAGCTGTTTTTT.